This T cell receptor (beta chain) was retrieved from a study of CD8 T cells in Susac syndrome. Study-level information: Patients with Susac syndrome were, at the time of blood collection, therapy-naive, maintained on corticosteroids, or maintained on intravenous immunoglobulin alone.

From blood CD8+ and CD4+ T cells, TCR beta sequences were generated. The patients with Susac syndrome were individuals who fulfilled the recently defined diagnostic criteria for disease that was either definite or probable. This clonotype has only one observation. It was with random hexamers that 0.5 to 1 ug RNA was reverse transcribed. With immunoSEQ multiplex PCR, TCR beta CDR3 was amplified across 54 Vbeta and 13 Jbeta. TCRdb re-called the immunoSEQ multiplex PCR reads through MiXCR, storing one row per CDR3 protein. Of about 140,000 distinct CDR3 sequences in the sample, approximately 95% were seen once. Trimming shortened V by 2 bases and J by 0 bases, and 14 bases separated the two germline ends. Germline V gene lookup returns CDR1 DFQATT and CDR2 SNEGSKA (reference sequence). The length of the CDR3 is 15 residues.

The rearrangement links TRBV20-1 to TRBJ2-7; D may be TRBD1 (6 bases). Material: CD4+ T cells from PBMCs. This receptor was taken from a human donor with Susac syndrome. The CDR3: CSARPRGGVSYEQYF. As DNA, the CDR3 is TGCAGTGCTAGACCTCGAGGGGGAGTCTCCTACGAGCAGTACTTC.